The 21 T cell receptor beta chains reported below all come from one sample, sequenced in a study of shared clonotypes between healthy human individuals (TCRdb year 2020). The library was obtained by the immunoSEQ multiplex PCR assay. TCRdb limited this immuneACCESS table to in-frame rearrangements with V and J called. A share of clones is missing; checked studies link under half to unresolved V genes, and the rest is unexplained. This sample lists a few hundred thousand clones; approximately 97% were detected once. Approximately 0.057% of the sample rests with the top ten. Sequenced material: naive CD4+ T cells sorted from blood. The cell subset or site label corresponds to: CD45RA+ positively selected. Receptors were obtained from a woman aged 25 to 45 in good health.

The genes are TRBV28 and TRBJ1-1; D is perhaps TRBD1 (5 bases). From germline, CDR1 is MDHEN and CDR2 SYDVKM. The CDR3 has 13 residues. V lost 3 bases and J lost 5, with 10 bases in between. CDR3 region: CASSLQGGTEAFF. The CDR3 nucleotides are TGTGCCAGCAGTTTGCAGGGAGGGACTGAAGCTTTCTTT. The full variable domain, rest sourced from reference TRBV28 and TRBJ1-1, is DVKVTQSSRYLVKRTGEKVFLECVQDMDHENMFWYRQDPGLGLRLIYFSYDVKMKEKGDIPEGYSVSREKKERFSLILESASTNQTSMYLCASSLQGGTEAFFGQGTRLTVV.

This sequence joins TRBV7-8 and TRBJ2-5; D is possibly TRBD1 (5 bases). Trimming stripped 5 bases from V and 1 base from J, with 11 bases between. Germline V gene lookup returns CDR1 SGHVS and CDR2 FQNEAQ. This CDR3 is 14 amino acids long. CDR3 sequence reads: CASSLLTVQETQYF. Here the CDR3 DNA reads TGTGCCAGCAGCCTCTTGACAGTCCAAGAGACCCAGTACTTC.

The J gene is TRBJ2-3, the V gene TRBV28; tentative D call: TRBD2 (5 bases). The CDR3 totals 13 residues. Trimming stripped 4 bases from V and 5 bases from J, with 10 bases between. In germline, CDR1 is MDHEN, CDR2 SYDVKM. The chain's CDR3 is CASSSPGIDTQYF. As DNA, the CDR3 is TGTGCCAGCAGTTCCCCCGGGATAGATACGCAGTATTTT.

The chain couples TRBV18 to TRBJ2-1; 7 nucleotides line up with TRBD2. V lost 3 bases and J lost 8; bases outside the gene matches: 22. Germline V lookup: CDR1 KGHSH, CDR2 LQKENI. CDR3 size: 19 residues. The CDR3 sequence: CASSPNVPSSGGGPHEQFF. The CDR3 DNA follows: TGTGCCAGCTCACCCAACGTCCCGTCTAGCGGCGGAGGACCCCATGAGCAGTTCTTC.

This rearrangement joins TRBV18 to TRBJ2-3, with D possibly being TRBD1 or TRBD2 (5 bases each). CDR1 is KGHSH and CDR2 is LQKENI in the germline V gene. V was pared by 2 bases and J by 4 bases, with 10 bases between. This CDR3 comprises 14 residues. This CDR3 reads CASSPRDPPDTQYF. CDR3 nucleotide sequence: TGTGCCAGCTCACCAAGGGACCCACCAGATACGCAGTATTTT.

The chain combines TRBV28 with TRBJ2-7; 9 nucleotides match TRBD1. The J segment lost 2 bases and the V segment lost 7 bases, leaving 3 bases of the junction unmatched. Germline V gene sequence: CDR1 MDHEN, CDR2 SYDVKM. The CDR3 has 13 amino acids. CDR3 amino acids: CASNRQGAYEQYF. In DNA, the CDR3 is TGTGCCAGCAATAGACAGGGGGCCTACGAGCAGTACTTC.

The J gene is TRBJ2-2, the V gene TRBV10-3; tentative D call: TRBD1 (5 bases). Germline CDR1 and CDR2: ENHRY and SYGVKD. This CDR3 is built from 16 residues. V was pared by 9 bases and J by 3 bases, with 20 bases between. CDR3 sequence (DNA): TGTGCCATGAATGCAGTTTTACAGACAGACACCGGGGAGCTGTTTTTT. Translation gives CAMNAVLQTDTGELFF.

The chain combines TRBV5-4 with TRBJ2-1; D remains ambiguous. Germline assignment: CDR1 SGHNT and CDR2 YYREEE (reference sequence). The CDR3 spans 15 residues. V was shortened by 0 bases and J by 2 bases, with 9 bases between the two germline ends. CDR3 DNA: TGTGCCAGCAGCTTGGATTCGGTTACCTACAATGAGCAGTTCTTC. Translating it yields CASSLDSVTYNEQFF.

The rearrangement links TRBV5-1 to TRBJ2-7, with D possibly TRBD1 on 6 matching bases. CDR3 length equals 15 residues. CDR1 is SGHRS, CDR2 YFSETQ, per germline. V was trimmed by 4 bases and J by 1 base, leaving 15 bases between them. This CDR3 is CASSPPGHQSYEQYF. The CDR3 DNA follows: TGCGCCAGCAGCCCCCCGGGACATCAATCCTACGAGCAGTACTTC.

The J gene is TRBJ1-1, the V gene TRBV6-5; unclear D gene. Trimming left V 0 bases short and J 3 bases short, with 8 bases between. Germline lookup yields CDR1 MNHEY and CDR2 SVGAGI. There are 14 residues in the CDR3. The CDR3: CASSYSRRDTEAFF. CDR3 nucleotides: TGTGCCAGCAGTTACTCCCGAAGGGACACTGAAGCTTTCTTT.

V and J are TRBV30 and TRBJ2-3, with D hard to call. With 1 base removed from V and 6 bases from J, the gap between germline ends came to 11 bases. Germline V gene sequence: CDR1 GTSNPN, CDR2 SVGIG (reference sequence). The CDR3 loop spans 13 amino acids. The CDR3 protein is CAWSATTPDTQYF. CDR3 nucleotides: TGTGCCTGGAGTGCCACGACCCCCGATACGCAGTATTTT.

The rearrangement uses TRBV6-6 and TRBJ2-7, with TRBD1 as a possible D gene (6 bases). This CDR3 has 14 amino acids. Germline CDR1 MNHNY, CDR2 SVGAGI (reference sequence). V was clipped by 0 bases and J by 6 bases, with 12 bases between them. The DNA for the CDR3 is TGTGCCAGCAGTTACTCTGCAGGGGCGGGCGAGCAGTACTTC. Its translation: CASSYSAGAGEQYF.

The V and J genes are TRBV29-1 and TRBJ2-1, with TRBD2 matching 10 bases. Trimming took 0 bases from V and 10 from J; bases not matched to a gene: 9. Germline V gene sequence: CDR1 SQVTM, CDR2 ANQGSEA. The CDR3 has 15 residues. CDR3 DNA sequence: TGCAGCGTTGAAGAAGCAGCGGGAGGGCTCGGGGAGCAGTTCTTC. Its protein is CSVEEAAGGLGEQFF.

J is TRBJ2-7 and V is TRBV5-8; D might be TRBD1 or TRBD2, each matching 5 bases. The CDR3 loop spans 13 amino acids. The V gene's germline CDR1 is SGHTS and CDR2 YDEGEE. V was trimmed by 2 bases and J by 5 bases, leaving 11 bases between them. The CDR3 sequence is CASSFGAGDEQYF. CDR3 bases: TGTGCCAGCAGCTTTGGGGCGGGTGACGAGCAGTACTTC. Drawing the rest from reference TRBV5-8 and TRBJ2-7, the complete variable domain is EAGVTQSPTHLIKTRGQQATLRCSPISGHTSVYWYQQALGLGLQFLLWYDEGEERNRGNFPPRFSGRQFPNYSSELNVNALELEDSALYLCASSFGAGDEQYFGPGTRLTVT.

The chain is built from TRBV7-2 and TRBJ2-5, with 12 bases matching TRBD2. The germline gives CDR1 SGHTA, CDR2 FQGNSA. V gave up 1 base and J gave up 4 bases; unmatched junction bases: 7. This CDR3 spans 17 amino acids. CDR3 in DNA: TGTGCCAGCAGCTTAGGGACTAGCGGGAACATAGGAGAGACCCAGTACTTC. Translated, it gives CASSLGTSGNIGETQYF.

The rearrangement joins TRBV20-1 to TRBJ2-7; a possible D gene is TRBD1 (6 bases). Germline V gives CDR1 DFQATT, CDR2 SNEGSKA (reference sequence). This CDR3 comprises 11 residues. CDR3 sequence: CSPSGAYEQYF. In nucleotides, the CDR3 is TGCAGCCCCTCAGGGGCCTACGAGCAGTACTTC.

V and J are TRBV19 and TRBJ1-4; 11 bases fit TRBD1. The V and J ends lost 3 bases and 11 bases, in that order; junction bases with no gene match: 8. This CDR3 is built from 15 residues. The germline V gene has CDR1 LNHDA and CDR2 SQIVND (reference sequence). The CDR3 loop reads CASSILDRGLRKLFF. The CDR3 DNA reads TGTGCCAGTAGTATCCTGGACAGGGGGCTCCGGAAACTGTTTTTT.

The rearrangement uses TRBV4-2 and TRBJ2-2; TRBD1 is a possible D gene (7 bases). The V gene lost 1 base and the J gene lost 5 bases, with 11 bases spanning the gap. This CDR3 contains 15 residues. Germline loops: CDR1 LGHNA, CDR2 YNFKEQ. CDR3 nucleotides: TGTGCCAGCAGCCAAGGAGCAGGGGGGACCGGGGAGCTGTTTTTT. Translated, it gives CASSQGAGGTGELFF.

The genes are TRBV2 and TRBJ2-7; 11 nucleotides match TRBD1. Germline V gene sequence: CDR1 SNHLY, CDR2 FYNNEI. Losses at the gene ends were 10 bases for V and 3 bases for J; bases not matched to a gene: 11. The CDR3 covers 15 residues. DNA of the CDR3: TGTGCCACCCGAGCGGTAGGGACAGGGGGCTACGAGCAGTACTTC. It is translated as CATRAVGTGGYEQYF. The full variable domain, in which reference TRBV2 and TRBJ2-7 provide the parts outside the CDR3, is EPEVTQTPSHQVTQMGQEVILRCVPISNHLYFYWYRQILGQKVEFLVSFYNNEISEKSEIFDDQFSVERPDGSNFTLKIRSTKLEDSAMYFCATRAVGTGGYEQYFGPGTRLTVT.

The chain joins TRBV28 to TRBJ2-7, with TRBD1 as a possible D gene (7 bases). The germline V and J ends were trimmed by 6 bases and 2 bases, with 20 bases remaining between them. This CDR3 region has 16 residues. Germline CDR1 and CDR2: MDHEN and SYDVKM. The chain's CDR3 is CASSLGGQLEAYEQYF. In nucleotides, the CDR3 is TGTGCCAGCAGCTTGGGGGGACAGCTGGAGGCCTACGAGCAGTACTTC. Supplemented by reference TRBV28 and TRBJ2-7, the full variable domain reads DVKVTQSSRYLVKRTGEKVFLECVQDMDHENMFWYRQDPGLGLRLIYFSYDVKMKEKGDIPEGYSVSREKKERFSLILESASTNQTSMYLCASSLGGQLEAYEQYFGPGTRLTVT.

This clone occurred once. The chain links TRBV29-1 to TRBJ1-1, with a possible D match to TRBD1 (6 bases). CDR3 length: 15 amino acids. Germline V CDR1 and CDR2: SQVTM, ANQGSEA. Trimming shortened V by 3 bases and J by 7 bases, and 21 bases separated the two germline ends. In DNA form, the CDR3 reads TGCAGCGTTGACGTTGGGGGGCTAATAGAAGGTGAAGCTTTCTTT. Its translation: CSVDVGGLIEGEAFF.